This entry is about one T cell receptor (beta chain). Its antigen remains unknown. The read terminates 3 residues ahead of where the CDR3 ends, so the germline J gene completes it. The data derive from a study of T cells in women clearing cervical HPV infection. Study background: Case blood was drawn when the lesion was first found; control blood after infection became undetectable. Case blood was drawn a median around 150 days after lesion detection. Study-wide results and caveats: Controls had more TRBV6-7 (roughly 0.16%) than cases (approximately 0.11%).

The germline CDR1 and CDR2 sequences are SGHAT and FQNNGV. V shed 1 base and J shed 3 bases, with 12 bases lying between them. This CDR3 is 15 amino acids long. Genomic DNA, averaging approximately 1,200 ng per sample, yielded TCR beta CDR3 via immunoSEQ. Data came from immunoSEQ multiplex PCR; TCRdb stores just in-frame clones and leaves some out. This sample's clone table lists 20,000 to 25,000 clones. Sample: blood buffy coat. The clonotype comes from a woman between 18 and 69 years old with a cervical HPV16 infection that either progressed to CIN3+ or cleared (not recorded which). The chain couples TRBV11-2 to TRBJ1-2; D is possibly TRBD1 (5 bases). The chain's CDR3 is CASSLGGGVYYGYTF. The sequenced part of the CDR3 DNA is TGTGCCAGCAGCTTAGGGGGGGGTGTGTACTATGGC.